A selection of T cell receptor beta chains follows, all from one sample in a study of T cells in Graves' hyperthyroidism and ophthalmopathy. TCRdb reprocessed the multiplex PCR reads via MiXCR and lists one record per CDR3 protein. The sample has more than 350,000 distinct CDR3 sequences, about a sixth seen once. Source material: blood. Receptor source: a woman in her twenties or thirties with Graves' hyperthyroidism that later progressed to Graves' ophthalmopathy. The CDR3 runs from the conserved cysteine through the conserved F or W. A D gene is named only where the DNA matches it firmly. Size values are once, few and many counts, or a class for expanded clones, and some rows have none.

>TRBD2|TRBV5-1|few|TRBJ2-1
CASSLGPFSGGRGNEQFF
TGCGCCAGCAGCTTGGGACCCTTTAGCGGGGGCCGGGGGAATGAGCAGTTCTTC
>TRBD1|TRBV27|-|TRBJ2-3
CASRRQGRTDTQYF
TGTGCCAGCAGGAGACAGGGGAGGACAGATACGCAGTATTTT
>-|TRBV5-1|few|TRBJ1-4
CASSLATGRLNEKLFF
TGCGCCAGCAGCTTGGCCACGGGACGGTTAAATGAAAAACTGTTTTTT
>TRBD2|TRBV15|many|TRBJ2-5
CATSRALAGGPFLRETQYF
TGTGCCACCAGCAGGGCACTAGCGGGGGGGCCTTTTTTACGAGAGACCCAGTACTTC
>-|TRBV27|many|TRBJ1-5
CASSPTNQPQHF
TGTGCCAGCAGTCCCACCAATCAGCCCCAGCATTTT
>-|TRBV5-5|few|TRBJ2-7
CASSIHSISYEQYF
TGTGCCAGCAGCATCCACTCTATCTCCTACGAGCAGTACTTC
>TRBD1|TRBV18|many|TRBJ1-6
CASSGQGNSPLHF
TGTGCCAGCTCCGGACAGGGGAATTCACCCCTCCACTTT
>TRBD2|TRBV7-7|-|TRBJ2-1
CASSPGLGSYNEQFF
TGTGCCAGCAGCCCGGGACTAGGGTCCTACAATGAGCAGTTCTTC
>TRBD2|TRBV5-1|-|TRBJ2-7
CASSSASGSNNEQYF
TGCGCCAGCAGCTCGGCTAGCGGGAGCAACAACGAGCAGTACTTC
>-|TRBV19|many|TRBJ1-1
CASSTTGKNTEAFF
TGTGCCAGTAGTACTACAGGGAAGAACACTGAAGCTTTCTTT
>TRBD1|TRBV27|many|TRBJ1-4
CASMTGGEEKLFF
TGTGCCAGCATGACAGGGGGAGAAGAAAAACTGTTTTTT